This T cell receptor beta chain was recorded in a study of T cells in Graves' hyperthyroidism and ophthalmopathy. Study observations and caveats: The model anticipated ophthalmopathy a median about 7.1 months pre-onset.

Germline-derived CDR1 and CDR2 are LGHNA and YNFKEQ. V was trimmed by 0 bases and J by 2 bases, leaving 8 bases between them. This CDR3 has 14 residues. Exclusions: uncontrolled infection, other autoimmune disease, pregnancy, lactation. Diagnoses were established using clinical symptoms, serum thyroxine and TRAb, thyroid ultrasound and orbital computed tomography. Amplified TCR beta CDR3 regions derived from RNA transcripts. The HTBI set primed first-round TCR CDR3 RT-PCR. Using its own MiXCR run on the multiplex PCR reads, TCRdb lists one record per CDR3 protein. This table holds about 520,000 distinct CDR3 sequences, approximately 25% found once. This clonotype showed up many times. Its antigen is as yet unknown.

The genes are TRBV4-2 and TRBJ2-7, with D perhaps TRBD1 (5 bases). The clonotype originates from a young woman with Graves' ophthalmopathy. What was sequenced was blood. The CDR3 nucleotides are TGTGCCAGCAGCCAAGAAAGGGGCCCCTACGAGCAGTACTTC. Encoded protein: CASSQERGPYEQYF.